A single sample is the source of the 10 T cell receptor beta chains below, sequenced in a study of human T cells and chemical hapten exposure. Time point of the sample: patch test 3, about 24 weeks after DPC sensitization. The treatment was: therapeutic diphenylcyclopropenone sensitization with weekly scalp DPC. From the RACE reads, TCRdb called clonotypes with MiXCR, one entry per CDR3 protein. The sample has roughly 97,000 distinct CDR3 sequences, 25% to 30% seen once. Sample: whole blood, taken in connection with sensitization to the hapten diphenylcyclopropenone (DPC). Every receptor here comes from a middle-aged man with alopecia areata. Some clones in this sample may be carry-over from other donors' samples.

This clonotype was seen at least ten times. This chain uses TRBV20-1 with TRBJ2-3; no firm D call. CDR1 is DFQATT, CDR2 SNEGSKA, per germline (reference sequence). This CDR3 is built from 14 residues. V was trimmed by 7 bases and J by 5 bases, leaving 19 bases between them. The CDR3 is CSVRSSTIQDTQYF. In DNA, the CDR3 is TGCAGTGTCAGGAGCTCTACGATCCAAGATACGCAGTATTTT.

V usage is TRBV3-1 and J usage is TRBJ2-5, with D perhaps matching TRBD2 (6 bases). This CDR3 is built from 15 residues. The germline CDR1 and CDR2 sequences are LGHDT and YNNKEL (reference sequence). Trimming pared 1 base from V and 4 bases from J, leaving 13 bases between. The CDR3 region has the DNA TGTGCCAGCAGCCAAGGCCCCCTGGGGGGAGAGACCCAGTACTTC. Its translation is CASSQGPLGGETQYF.

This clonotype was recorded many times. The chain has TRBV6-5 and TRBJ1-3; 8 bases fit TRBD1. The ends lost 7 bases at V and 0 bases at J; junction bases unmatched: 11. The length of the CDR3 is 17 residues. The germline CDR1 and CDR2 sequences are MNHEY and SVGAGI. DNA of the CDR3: TGTGCCAGCAAAGGACAGGGAAATTTCGGCTCTGGAAACACCATATATTTT. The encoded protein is CASKGQGNFGSGNTIYF.

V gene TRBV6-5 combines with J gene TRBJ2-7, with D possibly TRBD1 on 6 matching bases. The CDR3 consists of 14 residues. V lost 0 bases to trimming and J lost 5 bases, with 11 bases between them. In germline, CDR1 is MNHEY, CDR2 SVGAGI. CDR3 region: CASSYSQGWHEQYF. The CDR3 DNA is TGTGCCAGCAGTTACTCTCAGGGGTGGCACGAGCAGTACTTC.

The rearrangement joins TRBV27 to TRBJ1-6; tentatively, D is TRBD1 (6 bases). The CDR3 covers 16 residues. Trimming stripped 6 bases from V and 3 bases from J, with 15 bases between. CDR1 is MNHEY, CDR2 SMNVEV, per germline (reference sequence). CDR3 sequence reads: CASRLTGNLYNSPLHF. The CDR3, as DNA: TGTGCCAGCAGACTCACAGGGAATCTCTATAATTCACCCCTCCACTTT.

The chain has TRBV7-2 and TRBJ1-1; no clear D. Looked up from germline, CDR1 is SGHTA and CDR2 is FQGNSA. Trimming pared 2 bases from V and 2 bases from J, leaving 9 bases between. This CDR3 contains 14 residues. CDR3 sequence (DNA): TGTGCCAGCAGCTTACGGGGTCGAAACACTGAAGCTTTCTTT. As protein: CASSLRGRNTEAFF.

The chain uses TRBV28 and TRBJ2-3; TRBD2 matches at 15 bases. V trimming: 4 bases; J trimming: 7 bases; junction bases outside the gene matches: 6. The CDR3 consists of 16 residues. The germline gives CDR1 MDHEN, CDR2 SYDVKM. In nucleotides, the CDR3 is TGTGCCAGCAGTTCCCAAGGGACTAGCGGGAGGAATACGCAGTATTTT. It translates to CASSSQGTSGRNTQYF.

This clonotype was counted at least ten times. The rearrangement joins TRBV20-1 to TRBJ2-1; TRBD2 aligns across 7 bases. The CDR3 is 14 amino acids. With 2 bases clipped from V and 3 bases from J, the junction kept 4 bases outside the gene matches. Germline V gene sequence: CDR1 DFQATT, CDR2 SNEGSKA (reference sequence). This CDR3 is CSARLLANYNEQFF. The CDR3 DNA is TGCAGTGCTAGATTACTAGCGAACTACAATGAGCAGTTCTTC.

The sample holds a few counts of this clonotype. CDR3 sequence reads: CASSAVTGPGLNSPLHF. The CDR3 DNA follows: TGTGCCAGCAGTGCCGTCACAGGGCCCGGTCTTAATTCACCCCTCCACTTT. The chain has TRBV27 and TRBJ1-6; D is perhaps TRBD1 (6 bases). The CDR3 sequence is 17 residues long. Trimming shortened V by 5 bases and J by 6 bases, and 20 bases separated the two germline ends. CDR1 and CDR2 from the germline V gene are MNHEY and SMNVEV (reference sequence).

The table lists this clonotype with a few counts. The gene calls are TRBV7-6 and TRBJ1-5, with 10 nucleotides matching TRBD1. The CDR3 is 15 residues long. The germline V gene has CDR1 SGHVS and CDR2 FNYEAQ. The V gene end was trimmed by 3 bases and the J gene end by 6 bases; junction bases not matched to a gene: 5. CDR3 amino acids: CASSLGQGRGQPQHF. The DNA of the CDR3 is TGTGCCAGCAGCTTGGGACAGGGGAGAGGTCAGCCCCAGCATTTT.